The T cell receptor (beta chain) under discussion was sequenced for a study of cytomegalovirus exposure and HLA in healthy donors. Study overall: Counted in an early data release were approximately 85 million unique TCRs from HLA-typed donors.

With 60 Vbeta and 13 Jbeta primers, the PCR was carried out. Some clones are missing from TCRdb's copy, which holds only in-frame ones; the method was immunoSEQ multiplex PCR. The sample records approximately 180,000 clones, 75% being singletons. This clone was seen only a few times. The CDR3 sequence is 15 residues long. The germline V gene has CDR1 SGHAT and CDR2 FQNNGV. V was cut by 0 bases and J by 4 bases, with 10 bases left in between. The rearrangement joins TRBV11-2 to TRBJ1-5; D is uncertain. Sequencing was done on a sample of PBMCs. The source of this sequence is a male donor in good health and CMV-seronegative. Here the CDR3 DNA reads TGTGCCAGCAGCTTAGATTTCCCGGGAAATCAGCCCCAGCATTTT. The encoded protein is CASSLDFPGNQPQHF.